This T cell receptor beta chain originates from a study of blood T cell repertoires in COVID-19 (TCRdb year 2020). Regarding the study in general: Samples from collaborators originated in the United States, Italy and Spain and spanned both the acute and convalescent phases of COVID-19. The material from the prospective study consisted of cDNA or gDNA derived from T cells, B-cell-depleted T cells, or PBMCs. Nearly every sample came with metadata listing a de-identified subject ID, COVID-19 status, age in years and sex. Where available, HLA class I and class II types were taken from metadata supplied by the sample provider and were not determined by assay-based typing. A freely available public database, intended as a resource for researchers studying the immune response to SARS-CoV-2, is where the repertoires were released. The dataset comprised deeply sampled blood TCRbeta repertoires from subjects exposed to, actively infected with, or recovered from COVID-19. The samples were drawn from the first 160 participants of the ongoing ImmuneRACE study and from 1,200 or so subjects provided by 6 global collaborators. Results and caveats for the whole study, not just this receptor: How much clinical and demographic metadata was included differed by source and by participant, and the metadata was provided uncurated.

Each collaborating institution followed its own protocols to collect whole blood in K2EDTA tubes. For TCRbeta analysis, collaborators shipped samples in one of three forms: frozen whole blood, isolated PBMCs, or DNA extracted from either of those sample types. TCRbeta CDR3 regions were amplified from genomic DNA by means of the immunoSEQ Assay, a bias-controlled multiplex PCR. The published analysis was carried out like this. Nucleated cell counts per sample were estimated from amplification of reference gene primers within the assay. Sequence reads were collapsed and filtered to measure the absolute abundance of every unique TCRbeta CDR3 rearrangement. For each sample, productive Simpson clonality was calculated as the square root of Simpson's diversity index across productive rearrangements. Here the immuneACCESS table is served through TCRdb, limited to in-frame sequences with V and J called. Missing clones are a known gap in these copies; in checked studies unresolved V genes cover under half, and the rest lacks a known reason. V and J calls and clone size come straight from that table; D and trimming were deduced from the DNA. The sample table records under 130,000 clones; 85% of these occur just once. The ten biggest clones cover 2.1% of the sample.

The sample holds one count of this clone. There is no known antigen for this receptor. Base-call qualities are not available, and no considerably larger clone is one nucleotide away. Spanning cysteine to phenylalanine, the CDR3 consists of 14 amino acids. Kept here is only the CDR3 DNA, which spans 42 bases and is read in frame from base 1. Trimming at the junction amounts to 3 bases on V and 2 bases on J, and the germline ends lie 10 bases apart. The germline V gene encodes CDR1 MDHEN and CDR2 SYDVKM. The sequence derives from a human donor in a cohort sampled during active COVID-19. The receptor chain draws on TRBV28 and TRBJ1-2; TRBD1 might be the D gene, on 6 matching bases. The sequencing sample was made of peripheral blood. Here the CDR3 is given as CASSFSDRNYGYTF. The DNA reads as follows: TGTGCCAGCAGTTTCTCGGACAGAAACTATGGCTACACCTTC.